This TCR beta chain was profiled in a study of T-cell reconstitution after alpha-beta-depleted transplantation in children. General study points: T cells produced anew were the main source of T-cell counts and diversity one year after transplant. Reports say that about two months after transplant, the alpha-beta T cells came out of several hundred graft clones that had expanded.

V gave up 4 bases and J gave up 9 bases, with 20 bases separating them. The germline V gene has CDR1 SGHRS and CDR2 YFSETQ. The CDR3 covers 15 residues. Only a few counts were recorded for this clonotype. Its cognate antigen is unknown. Construction of the TCRbeta library involved unique molecular identifiers. Each CDR3 protein gets one entry after TCRdb re-called the PCR reads with MiXCR. This sample has about 980,000 distinct CDR3 sequences, with about 29% found just once. This chain links TRBV5-1 with TRBJ2-1, with D perhaps being TRBD1 or TRBD2 (6 bases each). The receptor was derived from a boy in the first two years of life who had a stem cell transplant for SCID, so the T cells may come from the graft donor. The sequencing here drew on PBMCs, mostly from graft donor cells, taken 360 days after TCRalphabeta/CD19-depleted stem cell transplant. CDR3 loop: CASSLTSGGPGEQFF. CDR3 bases: TGCGCCAGCAGCCTGACTAGTGGGGGCCCCGGTGAGCAGTTCTTC.